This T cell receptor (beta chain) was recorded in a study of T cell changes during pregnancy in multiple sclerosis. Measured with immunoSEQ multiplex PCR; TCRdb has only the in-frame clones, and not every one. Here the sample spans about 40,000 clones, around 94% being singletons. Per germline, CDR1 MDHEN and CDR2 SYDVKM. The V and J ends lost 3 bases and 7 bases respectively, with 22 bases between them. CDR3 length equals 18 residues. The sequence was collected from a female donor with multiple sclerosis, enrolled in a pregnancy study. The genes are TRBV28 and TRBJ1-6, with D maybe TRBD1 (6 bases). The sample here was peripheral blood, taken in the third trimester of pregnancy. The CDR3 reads CASSLFWSGASSNSPLHF. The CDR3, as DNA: TGTGCCAGCAGTTTGTTTTGGTCAGGGGCGTCATCGAATTCACCCCTCCACTTT.